This paragraph reports one T cell receptor (beta chain). What antigen it recognizes has not been identified. It has no much larger one-base neighbor in the sample; base qualities were not kept. Donors were healthy HIV-negative adults with no recently reported acute infections or vaccinations. Every donor was a Caucasian adult living in Nashville, Tennessee, USA. CD4+ T cells were enriched by magnetic negative selection; naive cells were then positively selected on CD45RA, and the negative fraction formed the memory subset. After blood collection by leukapheresis, PBMCs were isolated using Ficoll-Histopaque density gradient centrifugation and then cryopreserved in the vapor phase of liquid nitrogen. Analytical flow cytometry was used to check the purity and quantity of every magnetically sorted T cell population. Each sorted fraction had its genomic DNA isolated and then quantified by UV absorbance on a Nanodrop 2000c.

This sample is drawn from a study of shared clonotypes between healthy human individuals (dated by TCRdb to 2020 to 2021). About the full investigation: The cohort comprised a couple of women and three men aged 18 to 49 years. To increase sequencing depth and limit assay-specific biases, different laboratories used diverse techniques to prepare libraries and sequence TCR repertoires. To estimate repertoire size and how much clonotypes are shared between individuals, the study performed deep sequencing of blood TCR repertoires from roughly five healthy adults. Leukapheresis yielded between about 0.94 and 8.9 billion PBMCs per donor. For each donor, CD4 naive and CD4 memory were each given three plates, CD8 naive was given two plates, and CD8 memory was given one plate. General findings and caveats noted by the study authors: Even with the large sequencing depth, rarefaction of the sorted-subset datasets indicated that sequencing was incomplete. Sharing across a handful of donors was observed for about 5% of naive CD4, under 4% of naive CD8, over 2% of memory CD4, and about 0.38% of memory CD8 clonotypes. Sampling was restricted to blood, and TCR repertoires in tissue are likely to differ from TCR repertoires in blood. Based on pairwise subsampling, the degree of clonotype sharing among donors was expected to be affected by sequencing depth. Compared with non-shared clonotypes, the clonotypes found in all four sorted-subset donors had higher generation probabilities. Because the study included only a small number of donors, the genetic and exposure-history diversity represented was limited. Estimated clonotype richness was generally larger for naive than for memory subsets.

Between the V and J ends, shortened by 6 bases and 0 bases respectively, the junction contains 12 bases. The CDR3 goes from the cysteine to the phenylalanine over 13 residues. CDR3 DNA is the only sequence kept; it has 39 bases, read in frame from the first base. CDR1 and CDR2, looked up from the germline V gene, are SQVTM and ANQGSEA. Using the deep immunoSEQ assay, multiplex PCR amplified TCR CDR3 regions from genomic DNA. Extracted genomic DNA from each cell subset was distributed evenly across all wells of several immunoSEQ 96-well plates, and each plate was treated as a replicate. For sorted subsets, each replicate PCR was loaded with roughly 0.2 ug genomic DNA, equivalent to 32,000 or so T cell genomes. The purified libraries were quantified using a Qubit 3.0 fluorometer, sized with a Bioanalyzer 2100, and then quantified again using the KAPA Library Quantification kit. Every immunoSEQ 96-well plate was sequenced on a separate single-read 150-cycle Illumina NextSeq 550 flow cell. In the authors' own workflow: The immunoSEQ output contained only junctional sequences without quality scores, so filtering could not match that applied to full-length reads. To assign V/J genes and CDR3, sequences were annotated using PyIR, a Python wrapper for IgBLAST v1.9, with IMGT germline references. Reads with weak V/J assignments (E-value above 1e-6), missing CDR3, stop codons, out-of-frame junctions, or ambiguous translated residues were removed. V3J clonotypes were defined by identical inferred V gene, J gene, and CDR3 amino acid sequence. To compute the percentage overlap between repertoires, the number of shared unique clonotypes was divided by the size of the smaller repertoire. Richness of each repertoire was evaluated using RTK rarefaction, the Chao1 estimator, and Recon v2.1 estimates of unobserved clonotypes. Generation probabilities were computed with OLGA for all TCRbeta clonotypes obtained by the gDNA method from a handful of donors. The table comes from immuneACCESS by way of TCRdb, which keeps in-frame sequences with V and J called. Part of the clones is missing from these tables; in studies checked, under half for an unresolved V gene and the rest for unknown reasons. That table furnishes V, J and clone size, whereas the DNA furnished D and trimming. The sample records roughly 1,500,000 clones, 98% of which are singletons. The ten biggest clones cover over 0.3% of the sample.

The sequence links TRBV29-1 to TRBJ2-7; the D segment cannot be called with confidence. This TCR was recovered from a man aged 25 to 40 in good health. Sequenced input: naive CD4+ T cells sorted from blood. The cell subset or site tag for this specimen amounts to: CD45RA+ positively selected. At the DNA level, the sequence is TGCAGCGTCTTGGACCGGAGCTCCTACGAGCAGTACTTC. Its protein product is CSVLDRSSYEQYF.